Listed here are 28 T cell receptor beta chains from one sample, sequenced in a study of cytomegalovirus exposure and HLA in healthy donors. Assay: immunoSEQ multiplex PCR; the TCRdb copy retains only in-frame clones and omits some. Among 130,000 or so clones, under 90% were seen once, and the ten largest hold 3% to 4%. The sample comprised PBMCs. These receptors all stem from a young man in good health and CMV-seronegative.

There are many counts of this clone. In DNA form, the CDR3 reads TGTGCCAGCAGAAGCCTCCGGGACTACAGCACAGATACGCAGTATTTT. It yields the protein CASRSLRDYSTDTQYF. The J gene is TRBJ2-3, the V gene TRBV27; 7 bases are a match to TRBD2. V lost 6 bases, J lost 0 bases, and 9 bases stayed unmatched. The CDR3 contains 16 residues. Germline CDR1 is MNHEY and CDR2 is SMNVEV (reference sequence).

Only one count was recorded for this clone. This chain connects TRBV7-9 to TRBJ1-6, with D unclear. CDR1 and CDR2 from the germline V gene are SEHNR and FQNEAQ (reference sequence). V dropped 5 bases and J dropped 6 bases, with 11 bases sitting between them. The CDR3 length is 14 residues. The CDR3 bases are TGTGCCAGCAGCCGCGACACGGCTAATTCACCCCTCCACTTT. This translates into CASSRDTANSPLHF.

V gene TRBV13 combines with J gene TRBJ2-3; D might be TRBD2 (5 bases). V lost 0 bases, J lost 0 bases, and 10 bases lay in between. Germline-derived CDR1 and CDR2 are PRHDT and FYEKMQ (reference sequence). This CDR3 has 16 residues. CDR3 amino acids: CASSLGLRVSTDTQYF. CDR3 coding DNA: TGTGCCAGCAGCTTAGGGTTGCGGGTAAGCACAGATACGCAGTATTTT.

The rearrangement links TRBV5-4 to TRBJ1-1; 11 bases match TRBD1. V lost 5 bases, J lost 1 base, and 7 bases stayed unmatched. This CDR3 region has 16 residues. CDR1 is SGHNT and CDR2 is YYREEE in the germline V gene (reference sequence). DNA of the CDR3: TGTGCCAGCAGTTCGGACAGGGGGCTTGGGAACACTGAAGCTTTCTTT. Translated: CASSSDRGLGNTEAFF.

The chain is built from TRBV4-1 and TRBJ2-7; D may be TRBD2 (5 bases). Germline-derived CDR1 and CDR2 are MGHRA and YSYEKL. The CDR3 is 14 residues long. Trimming took off 3 bases at V and 6 bases at J, with 15 bases between the two ends. CDR3 in amino acids: CASSQQLGLLEQYF. In DNA form, the CDR3 reads TGCGCCAGCAGCCAGCAGCTAGGACTTCTCGAGCAGTACTTC.

The rearrangement links TRBV18 to TRBJ1-5; D gene uncertain. V dropped 3 bases and J dropped 2 bases, with 11 bases sitting between them. Germline V CDR1 and CDR2: KGHSH, LQKENI. The CDR3 is 15 residues long. The CDR3 loop reads CASSPAEGGNQPQHF. CDR3 nucleotide sequence: TGTGCCAGCTCACCTGCCGAGGGTGGCAATCAGCCCCAGCATTTT.

CDR3 region: CASSPPTGGLVEKLFF. CDR3 sequence (DNA): TGTGCCAGCAGCCCACCGACAGGGGGTCTGGTTGAAAAACTGTTTTTT. The chain carries TRBV7-9 and TRBJ1-4; 9 bases are a match to TRBD1. Germline V gene data show CDR1 as SEHNR and CDR2 as FQNEAQ (reference sequence). J lost 7 bases, V lost 5 bases, and 11 bases had no gene match. The CDR3 runs 16 residues.

The sample holds one count of this clone. This rearrangement joins TRBV6-5 to TRBJ2-7, with 10 bases identical to TRBD2. Germline V gene sequence: CDR1 MNHEY, CDR2 SVGAGI. CDR3 length: 15 amino acids. With V trimmed by 4 bases and J by 2 bases, 5 bases remained unmatched. The CDR3 region is CASSSISGGAYEQYF. Written as DNA, the CDR3 is TGTGCCAGCAGTTCGATCAGCGGGGGGGCCTACGAGCAGTACTTC.

The chain is built from TRBV5-1 and TRBJ2-7; 8 nucleotides agree with TRBD1. V lost 3 bases and J lost 1; bases outside the gene matches: 9. The CDR3 length is 16 residues. In germline, CDR1 is SGHRS, CDR2 YFSETQ. CDR3 coding DNA: TGCGCCAGCAGCTGGGGGGCTCGGACAGGGTCCTACGAGCAGTACTTC. Translated, it gives CASSWGARTGSYEQYF.

This chain links TRBV7-9 with TRBJ1-1, with D possibly matching TRBD1 (5 bases). V was cut by 6 bases and J by 6 bases, with 17 bases left in between. The CDR3 extends over 14 amino acids. Germline lookup yields CDR1 SEHNR and CDR2 FQNEAQ (reference sequence). DNA of the CDR3: TGTGCCAGCAGTCCCCCCGGGGGGGACGCTGAAGCTTTCTTT. It codes for CASSPPGGDAEAFF.

The genes are TRBV4-1 and TRBJ1-5; possible D gene TRBD1, 6 bases. Trimming pared 4 bases from V and 0 bases from J, leaving 10 bases between. Germline lookup yields CDR1 MGHRA and CDR2 YSYEKL. The CDR3 sequence is 15 residues long. The CDR3 here is CASSLDRYSNQPQHF. The CDR3 DNA follows: TGCGCCAGCAGCCTGGACAGATATAGCAATCAGCCCCAGCATTTT.

This sequence joins TRBV4-2 and TRBJ2-7, with D possibly TRBD2 on 6 matching bases. Germline loops: CDR1 LGHNA, CDR2 YNFKEQ. The V and J ends lost 0 bases and 1 base respectively, with 16 bases between them. CDR3 length: 17 amino acids. As DNA, the CDR3 is TGTGCCAGCAGCCAAGAGGTCGGGAGCACAGGATCCTACGAGCAGTACTTC. This sequence encodes CASSQEVGSTGSYEQYF.

The CDR3 region has the DNA TGTGCCTGGGGAGGTTCGAGGACCATATATTTT. It is translated as CAWGGSRTIYF. The chain recombines TRBV28 with TRBJ1-3; no definite D call. Germline V lookup: CDR1 MDHEN, CDR2 SYDVKM. Trimming took 11 bases from V and 10 from J, leaving 15 bases between them. CDR3 length equals 11 residues.

The genes are TRBV5-1 and TRBJ1-2, with D perhaps TRBD1 (5 bases). Germline CDR1 reads SGHRS; CDR2 reads YFSETQ. This CDR3 has 15 amino acids. Trimming cost V 4 bases and J 3 bases, with 16 bases left between them. CDR3 sequence reads: CASSPERGADYGYTF. The CDR3 nucleotides read TGCGCCAGCAGCCCCGAAAGGGGCGCAGACTATGGCTACACCTTC.

The gene calls are TRBV7-9 and TRBJ1-4; 7 nucleotides agree with TRBD1. In germline, CDR1 is SEHNR, CDR2 FQNEAQ (reference sequence). V was pared by 5 bases and J by 3 bases, with 3 bases of the junction left unmatched. The CDR3 is 14 amino acids. CDR3 sequence reads: CASSLQGSNEKLFF. The CDR3 coding sequence is TGTGCCAGCAGCCTACAGGGGTCTAATGAAAAACTGTTTTTT.

The gene calls are TRBV7-2 and TRBJ2-3; TRBD2 matches 16 bases. This CDR3 region has 17 residues. Trimming at V came to 4 bases and at J to 5 bases, leaving 6 bases not matched to a gene. The germline V gene encodes CDR1 SGHTA and CDR2 FQGNSA. The CDR3 sequence: CASSSGTSGGAGDTQYF. The CDR3 bases are TGTGCCAGCAGCTCCGGGACTAGCGGGGGGGCTGGAGATACGCAGTATTTT.

The chain uses TRBV27 and TRBJ2-5; 10 bases match TRBD1. V shed 4 bases and J 6 bases; nucleotides not matched to a gene: 5. This CDR3 has 14 amino acids. In germline, CDR1 is MNHEY, CDR2 SMNVEV (reference sequence). Written as DNA, the CDR3 is TGTGCCAGCAGTTCCCCGGGACAGGGGAAGACCCAGTACTTC. As protein: CASSSPGQGKTQYF.

V usage is TRBV7-9 and J usage is TRBJ1-4, with D possibly being TRBD1 (5 bases). Deletions cut 2 bases from V and 2 bases from J, with 6 bases between. Germline CDR1 SEHNR, CDR2 FQNEAQ (reference sequence). The CDR3 has 14 amino acids. The CDR3 DNA follows: TGTGCCAGCAGCTTAAAGGGGACTAATGAAAAACTGTTTTTT. As protein: CASSLKGTNEKLFF.

The rearrangement uses TRBV27 and TRBJ1-5; TRBD1 might be the D (5 bases). The CDR3 sequence is 15 residues long. Germline V gene data show CDR1 as MNHEY and CDR2 as SMNVEV (reference sequence). V was cut by 6 bases and J by 0 bases, with 12 bases left in between. Here the CDR3 DNA reads TGTGCCAGCAGGTCGACAGTTTATAGCAATCAGCCCCAGCATTTT. Translated, it gives CASRSTVYSNQPQHF.

The rearrangement links TRBV19 to TRBJ1-1; D not resolved. The CDR3 length is 17 residues. The V end lost 6 bases, the J end lost 5 bases, and 25 bases lay between the germline ends. Germline CDR1 and CDR2: LNHDA and SQIVND (reference sequence). The CDR3 DNA reads as TGTGCCAGTAGCAACCTTGGGATAAGGTCGGGGTTAACTGAAGCTTTCTTT. Protein product: CASSNLGIRSGLTEAFF.

This clone was seen a single time. The chain uses TRBV5-6 and TRBJ1-1; tentative D call: TRBD1 (5 bases). The CDR3 runs 13 residues. Trimming shortened V by 6 bases and J by 11 bases, and 20 bases separated the two germline ends. Germline values: CDR1 SGHDT, CDR2 YYEEEE. The CDR3 nucleotides read TGTGCCAGCAACCCGTTTCCGGGGGAGGTGGCTTTCTTT. Amino acids: CASNPFPGEVAFF.

Only one count was recorded for this clone. The chain uses TRBV19 and TRBJ2-5; a weak D match, TRBD1 (5 bases). This CDR3 region has 16 residues. V lost 5 bases and J 4 bases, leaving 20 bases between the germline ends. Germline V gene sequence: CDR1 LNHDA, CDR2 SQIVND (reference sequence). As DNA, the CDR3 is TGTGCCAGTAGTCTGGGCCGGCACTTGGGGCCAGAGACCCAGTACTTC. It is translated as CASSLGRHLGPETQYF.

The V and J genes are TRBV19 and TRBJ1-6; D is perhaps TRBD1 (5 bases). This CDR3 has 17 amino acids. Germline loops: CDR1 LNHDA, CDR2 SQIVND (reference sequence). V dropped 1 base and J dropped 9 bases, with 19 bases sitting between them. DNA of the CDR3: TGTGCCAGTAGTATAGTCGGGGGACGTGTGGATAGTTCACCCCTCCACTTT. Protein product: CASSIVGGRVDSSPLHF.

The rearrangement joins TRBV4-2 to TRBJ1-6; no reliable D call. V was shortened by 1 base and J by 8 bases, with 6 bases between the two germline ends. The CDR3 runs 13 residues. Looked up from germline, CDR1 is LGHNA and CDR2 is YNFKEQ. The CDR3 loop reads CASSQGGYSPLHF. For the CDR3, the DNA is TGTGCCAGCAGCCAAGGAGGGTATTCACCCCTCCACTTT.

The chain employs TRBV19 and TRBJ1-5; 8 nucleotides align to TRBD1. This CDR3 has 15 amino acids. Unmatched junction bases numbered 9, after V lost 6 bases and J lost 5 bases. The germline gives CDR1 LNHDA, CDR2 SQIVND (reference sequence). CDR3 amino acids: CASSPDRGGHQPQHF. The CDR3 DNA follows: TGTGCCAGTAGCCCAGACAGGGGAGGGCATCAGCCCCAGCATTTT.

This clone was seen more than once but under ten times. V is TRBV4-1 and J is TRBJ1-5; D gene ambiguous. Trimming cost V 0 bases and J 5 bases, with 11 bases left between them. The germline CDR1 and CDR2 sequences are MGHRA and YSYEKL. The CDR3 contains 15 residues. CDR3 sequence reads: CASSQEGSGDQPQHF. CDR3 bases: TGCGCCAGCAGCCAAGAGGGGAGTGGGGATCAGCCCCAGCATTTT.

This clone was observed a few times. The gene calls are TRBV10-3 and TRBJ1-2; a weak D match, TRBD1 (5 bases). Trimming cost V 7 bases and J 3 bases, with 12 bases left between them. CDR3 length equals 13 residues. The germline V gene encodes CDR1 ENHRY and CDR2 SYGVKD. This CDR3 is CAITGRADYGYTF. For the CDR3, the DNA is TGTGCCATCACAGGCAGGGCCGACTATGGCTACACCTTC.

The rearrangement uses TRBV6-5 and TRBJ2-7; 12 nucleotides match TRBD1. This CDR3 region has 15 residues. V dropped 6 bases and J dropped 5; count of bases not matched to a gene: 8. Germline CDR1 MNHEY, CDR2 SVGAGI. The CDR3 is CASSQGGTGGHEQYF. CDR3 in DNA: TGTGCCAGCAGCCAAGGGGGGACAGGGGGCCACGAGCAGTACTTC.